Shown below are 8 T cell receptor beta chains from a single sample sequenced in a study of CD8 T cells in ankylosing spondylitis. TCRdb called the 5' RACE reads again in MiXCR, with one record for every CDR3 protein. There are hundreds of thousands of distinct CDR3 sequences in the sample; around 8% occur only once, and roughly 5% lies in the top ten. The sample comprised blood, either unsorted or a sorted T cell fraction (not recorded which). The receptors here all came from a female donor with ankylosing spondylitis or in good health (not recorded which).

This clonotype was seen ten or more times. The CDR3 region is CASSLYRSNEQYF. The CDR3 DNA follows: TGTGCCAGCAGTTTATACAGGTCTAACGAGCAGTACTTC. This rearrangement joins TRBV27 to TRBJ2-7; TRBD1 is a possible D gene (5 bases). Trimming took off 1 base at V and 5 bases at J, with 9 bases between the two ends. The CDR3 extends over 13 amino acids. Germline V gene sequence: CDR1 MNHEY, CDR2 SMNVEV (reference sequence).

This clonotype came up many times. The chain links TRBV20-1 to TRBJ2-7; D remains unclear. The V end lost 3 bases, the J end lost 5 bases, and 11 bases lay between the germline ends. The CDR3 runs to 12 residues. Germline CDR1 is DFQATT and CDR2 is SNEGSKA (reference sequence). The CDR3 protein is CSASGARNEQYF. CDR3 nucleotide sequence: TGCAGTGCTAGTGGAGCTAGGAACGAGCAGTACTTC.

At least ten counts were recorded for this clonotype. The chain employs TRBV7-2 and TRBJ2-4; 11 bases map to TRBD1. The CDR3 is 20 amino acids. The ends lost 0 bases at V and 1 base at J; junction bases unmatched: 11. From germline, CDR1 is SGHTA and CDR2 FQGNSA. In DNA, the CDR3 is TGTGCCAGCAGCTTAGCGCCTGGACAGGGGGCCGGTCGGGCCAAAAACATTCAGTACTTC. This codes for CASSLAPGQGAGRAKNIQYF.

This clonotype came up many times. CDR3 sequence (DNA): TGTGCCATCGGGATCGAACGGGACACCCGCGGGCAGTTCTTC. Translating gives CAIGIERDTRGQFF. The chain combines TRBV10-3 with TRBJ2-1; D is possibly TRBD1 (6 bases). V was cut by 8 bases and J by 12 bases, with 23 bases left in between. The CDR3 is 14 residues long. CDR1 and CDR2 from the germline V gene are ENHRY and SYGVKD.

This clonotype was recorded once. The chain carries TRBV20-1 and TRBJ2-1; 13 bases are a match to TRBD2. CDR3 length: 14 amino acids. The J segment lost 9 bases and the V segment lost 6 bases, leaving 8 bases of the junction unmatched. Germline lookup yields CDR1 DFQATT and CDR2 SNEGSKA (reference sequence). Here the CDR3 reads CSAKGLAGRGEQFF. The DNA of the CDR3 is TGCAGTGCAAAGGGACTAGCGGGAAGGGGTGAGCAGTTCTTC.

This clonotype was seen at least ten times. The gene calls are TRBV20-1 and TRBJ2-3; the match to TRBD2 covers 9 bases. V shed 3 bases and J 5 bases; nucleotides not matched to a gene: 9. The CDR3 loop spans 15 amino acids. Germline V lookup: CDR1 DFQATT, CDR2 SNEGSKA (reference sequence). CDR3 in amino acids: CSARVGTSRQDTQYF. In DNA form, the CDR3 reads TGCAGTGCTAGGGTGGGGACTAGCCGTCAAGATACGCAGTATTTT.

This clonotype was seen many times. The V and J genes are TRBV9 and TRBJ1-1; D is unresolved. This CDR3 is 15 amino acids long. Germline CDR1 is SGDLS and CDR2 is YYNGEE. V was shortened by 4 bases and J by 1 base, with 14 bases between the two germline ends. CDR3 residues: CASSRSPGWNTEAFF. CDR3 DNA: TGTGCCAGCAGCCGTAGCCCAGGATGGAACACTGAAGCTTTCTTT.

This clonotype was seen ten or more times. This chain connects TRBV11-2 to TRBJ2-7, with a possible D match to TRBD1 (5 bases). The V gene's germline CDR1 is SGHAT and CDR2 FQNNGV. V lost 1 base, J lost 5 bases, and 12 bases lay in between. This CDR3 is 14 amino acids long. CDR3 in DNA: TGTGCCAGCAGCTTAGTGAACAGGATGGACGAGCAGTACTTC. This translates into CASSLVNRMDEQYF.